These 24 T cell receptor beta chains share one sample of origin, sequenced in a study of beta chain features in type 1 diabetes. These receptors lack a known antigen. General study results and limits: Within each of all four CD4+ subsets, Type 1 diabetes patients had TCRB CDR3s that were moderately but significantly shorter.

Sequencing targeted expressed TCRB transcripts, as all isolated RNA had been reverse transcribed. Libraries were prepared by immunoSEQ multiplex PCR; TCRdb keeps only in-frame clonotypes and omits some of them. The table records about 250,000 clones, approximately 11% of them present only once. The specimen sequenced was naive CD4+ T cells from blood. These receptors all stem from a man younger than 45 with type 1 diabetes.

This clone was counted between two and nine times. This rearrangement joins TRBV25-1 to TRBJ2-3; 7 bases map to TRBD2. The CDR3 covers 16 residues. The trim removed 3 bases at V and 5 bases at J, leaving 11 bases unmatched. The V gene's germline CDR1 is MGHDK and CDR2 SYGVNS. The CDR3, as DNA: TGTGCCAGCAGTGAGGGACGCACGCCGGGGGGAGATACGCAGTATTTT. Amino acid sequence: CASSEGRTPGGDTQYF.

This clone has a handful of counts. The J gene is TRBJ2-3, the V gene TRBV6-6; TRBD2 matches at 10 bases. In germline, CDR1 is MNHNY, CDR2 SVGAGI (reference sequence). The V gene end was trimmed by 4 bases and the J gene end by 6 bases; junction bases not matched to a gene: 7. There are 15 residues in the CDR3. CDR3 DNA sequence: TGTGCCAGCAGTTCATTAGCGGGGGGCAGGGATACGCAGTATTTT. This translates into CASSSLAGGRDTQYF.

This clone was observed a few times. V usage is TRBV30 and J usage is TRBJ1-4; D is perhaps TRBD1 (6 bases). The V and J ends lost 4 bases and 0 bases respectively, with 12 bases between them. The germline gives CDR1 GTSNPN, CDR2 SVGIG (reference sequence). The CDR3 has 15 residues. CDR3 nucleotide sequence: TGTGCCTGGACCTCGGGACAAACAACTAATGAAAAACTGTTTTTT. Translation gives CAWTSGQTTNEKLFF.

The chain is built from TRBV19 and TRBJ2-7, with D possibly matching TRBD1 (6 bases). The CDR3 is 15 amino acids. V lost 3 bases, J lost 1 base, and 13 bases lay in between. Germline lookup yields CDR1 LNHDA and CDR2 SQIVND (reference sequence). The CDR3 nucleotides read TGTGCCAGTAGTATCAGGACAGCTCCATCCTACGAGCAGTACTTC. Its protein is CASSIRTAPSYEQYF.

Of note for this clone: Other DNA sequences in the sample encode the same CDR3. The CDR3 region is CASSVGTGYTDTQYF. CDR3 nucleotide sequence: TGTGCCAGCAGCGTAGGGACAGGATACACAGATACGCAGTATTTT. This chain uses TRBV9 with TRBJ2-3; 7 bases agree with TRBD1. The V and J ends lost 0 bases and 2 bases, in that order; junction bases with no gene match: 3. The CDR3 totals 15 residues. The germline CDR1 and CDR2 sequences are SGDLS and YYNGEE. The variable domain in full, with the rest retrieved from reference TRBV9 and TRBJ2-3, is DSGVTQTPKHLITATGQRVTLRCSPRSGDLSVYWYQQSLDQGLQFLIQYYNGEERAKGNILERFSAQQFPDLHSELNLSSLELGDSALYFCASSVGTGYTDTQYFGPGTRLTVL.

This clone was observed a few times. The chain combines TRBV5-1 with TRBJ2-3; 8 nucleotides align to TRBD2. Germline values: CDR1 SGHRS, CDR2 YFSETQ. Germline trimming cut 0 bases from V and 4 bases from J; bases unmatched to any gene: 4. This CDR3 has 15 residues. CDR3 in DNA: TGCGCCAGCAGCTTGGCAACTAGCGGAGCAGATACGCAGTATTTT. It specifies CASSLATSGADTQYF.

This clone was seen a handful of times. This chain links TRBV7-3 with TRBJ2-6; D unresolved. The germline gives CDR1 SGHTA, CDR2 FQGTGA. Trimming removed 4 bases at V and 4 bases at J, with 11 bases between. The CDR3 totals 15 residues. CDR3 amino acids: CASSSVTTGANVLTF. The CDR3 nucleotides read TGTGCCAGCAGCTCCGTAACAACCGGGGCCAACGTCCTGACTTTC.

This clone was seen a few times. V gene TRBV2 combines with J gene TRBJ2-7; D perhaps matches TRBD1 (6 bases). The germline V and J ends were trimmed by 4 bases and 1 base, with 11 bases remaining between them. This CDR3 comprises 14 residues. The germline V gene encodes CDR1 SNHLY and CDR2 FYNNEI. In DNA form, the CDR3 reads TGTGCCAGCAGTGTACAGGGTACATCCTACGAGCAGTACTTC. Amino acids: CASSVQGTSYEQYF.

The chain is built from TRBV7-8 and TRBJ2-7; 10 bases are a match to TRBD1. The CDR3 extends over 16 amino acids. V was pared by 5 bases and J by 9 bases, with 16 bases of the junction left unmatched. CDR1 and CDR2 (germline): SGHVS, FQNEAQ. The CDR3 nucleotides read TGTGCCAGCAGCCCTGGGACAGGGGATAGGAAATTAAGGCAGTACTTC. Translation gives CASSPGTGDRKLRQYF.

This clone was picked up a small number of times. CDR3: CASSVDGNTGELFF. CDR3 coding DNA: TGTGCCAGCAGCGTAGACGGGAACACCGGGGAGCTGTTTTTT. This chain joins TRBV9 and TRBJ2-2; D ambiguous. The germline V gene has CDR1 SGDLS and CDR2 YYNGEE. Trimming pared 0 bases from V and 1 base from J, leaving 4 bases between. This CDR3 comprises 14 residues.

The CDR3 here is CASSGWLNTEAFF. The DNA for the CDR3 is TGCGCCAGCAGCGGCTGGCTGAACACTGAAGCTTTCTTT. The rearrangement joins TRBV5-1 to TRBJ1-1, with D uncertain. V was cut by 4 bases and J by 0 bases, with 7 bases left in between. The CDR3 is 13 residues long. Per germline, CDR1 SGHRS and CDR2 YFSETQ.

The rearrangement links TRBV10-3 to TRBJ1-2; 8 bases are shared with TRBD1. The CDR3 is made up of 13 amino acids. Germline V gene lookup returns CDR1 ENHRY and CDR2 SYGVKD. The V segment lost 9 bases and the J segment 4 bases; nucleotides outside the gene matches: 7. CDR3 coding DNA: TGTGCCATTAGACAGGGGATAACCTATGGCTACACCTTC. Translated, it gives CAIRQGITYGYTF.

This chain uses TRBV6-1 with TRBJ2-7; 12 bases align to TRBD2. V was pared by 6 bases and J by 3 bases, with 3 bases of the junction left unmatched. CDR1 and CDR2 (germline): MNHNS, SASEGT. This CDR3 has 14 residues. The CDR3 nucleotides are TGTGCCAGCAGATTGGGACTAGCGGGCTACGAGCAGTACTTC. Its protein product is CASRLGLAGYEQYF.

The count of this clone is one. The chain couples TRBV15 to TRBJ1-2; D is unclear. Deletions cut 3 bases from V and 2 bases from J, with 22 bases between. The CDR3 extends over 18 amino acids. The germline gives CDR1 LNHNV, CDR2 YYDKDF (reference sequence). The CDR3 sequence: CATSSQAGYRRENYGYTF. In DNA form, the CDR3 reads TGTGCCACCAGCAGTCAAGCGGGTTACCGTAGGGAGAACTATGGCTACACCTTC.

In its sample, this clone was seen a few times. This sequence joins TRBV18 and TRBJ2-7; 9 nucleotides line up with TRBD1. The CDR3 length is 16 residues. The V gene's germline CDR1 is KGHSH and CDR2 LQKENI. The junction had 4 bases not matched to a gene; V was cut back by 0 bases and J by 1 base. The DNA for the CDR3 is TGTGCCAGCTCACCACCCGGGACAGGGCTTTCCTACGAGCAGTACTTC. Amino acids: CASSPPGTGLSYEQYF.

There are a few counts of this clone. The chain couples TRBV29-1 to TRBJ2-2, with no clear D. The germline CDR1 and CDR2 sequences are SQVTM and ANQGSEA. The CDR3 runs to 15 residues. Trimming stripped 0 bases from V and 1 base from J, with 9 bases between. The CDR3 loop is CSVEEKHGNTGELFF. The CDR3 nucleotides read TGCAGCGTTGAAGAGAAACATGGGAACACCGGGGAGCTGTTTTTT.

This clone was detected only a few times. The chain combines TRBV9 with TRBJ2-5, with D tentatively TRBD1 (5 bases). Trimming left V 0 bases short and J 5 bases short, with 20 bases between. Germline V CDR1 and CDR2: SGDLS, YYNGEE. The CDR3 totals 17 residues. CDR3 sequence (DNA): TGTGCCAGCAGCGTAGGGGCGATGGACACCGGTCAGGAGACCCAGTACTTC. Protein sequence: CASSVGAMDTGQETQYF.

V gene TRBV9 combines with J gene TRBJ2-3; 14 nucleotides align to TRBD2. The ends lost 3 bases at V and 2 bases at J; junction bases unmatched: 5. Germline V CDR1 and CDR2: SGDLS, YYNGEE. The CDR3 consists of 17 residues. The CDR3: CASSARGLAGVTDTQYF. For the CDR3, the DNA is TGTGCCAGCAGCGCCCGGGGACTAGCGGGGGTCACAGATACGCAGTATTTT.

The chain recombines TRBV6-1 with TRBJ2-7, with D perhaps matching TRBD1 (5 bases). The CDR3 is 13 residues long. Germline V gives CDR1 MNHNS, CDR2 SASEGT. Trimming removed 6 bases at V and 1 base at J, with 10 bases between. CDR3 residues: CASSIDRSYEQYF. For the CDR3, the DNA is TGTGCCAGCAGCATCGACAGATCCTACGAGCAGTACTTC.

The chain links TRBV5-1 to TRBJ2-3; tentative D call: TRBD2 (5 bases). The CDR3 spans 16 residues. The V gene's germline CDR1 is SGHRS and CDR2 YFSETQ. V shed 1 base and J shed 1 base, with 13 bases lying between them. CDR3: CASSLFAAGGTDTQYF. DNA for the CDR3: TGCGCCAGCAGCTTGTTTGCGGCCGGGGGCACAGATACGCAGTATTTT.

The gene calls are TRBV5-4 and TRBJ1-2; 12 bases agree with TRBD1. Germline trimming cut 0 bases from V and 7 bases from J; bases unmatched to any gene: 4. This CDR3 region has 15 residues. Germline CDR1 SGHNT, CDR2 YYREEE (reference sequence). CDR3: CASSLAGTGGRGYTF. As DNA, the CDR3 is TGTGCCAGCAGCTTGGCCGGGACAGGGGGCCGTGGCTACACCTTC.

The DNA for the CDR3 is TGCGCCAGCAGCCTCGGGACTAGCGGGGGGTACGAGCAGTACTTC. Protein sequence: CASSLGTSGGYEQYF. The chain carries TRBV5-1 and TRBJ2-7; 15 positions match TRBD2. Germline V lookup: CDR1 SGHRS, CDR2 YFSETQ. The length of the CDR3 is 15 residues. The trim removed 4 bases at V and 4 bases at J, leaving 3 bases unmatched.

About this clone: An end of the junction does not agree with germline; a read error may underlie this. This rearrangement joins TRBV7-9 to TRBJ2-7, with 8 bases matching TRBD1. In germline, CDR1 is SEHNR, CDR2 FQNEAQ (reference sequence). The CDR3 length is 13 residues. The CDR3 spells CASSSNSGQDLNF. CDR3 nucleotide sequence: TGTGCCAGCAGTTCTAACTCGGGACAGGACCTAAACTTC.

The V and J genes are TRBV5-1 and TRBJ2-3; TRBD2 might be the D (6 bases). V lost 0 bases, J lost 2 bases, and 13 bases lay in between. The V gene's germline CDR1 is SGHRS and CDR2 YFSETQ. This CDR3 is built from 16 residues. CDR3 sequence reads: CASSLGTSTYTDTQYF. CDR3 DNA: TGCGCCAGCAGCTTGGGTACTAGCACCTACACAGATACGCAGTATTTT.